What follows describes a single T cell receptor beta chain. Its matching antigen is unknown. TCRbeta libraries were built with three rounds of nested PCR, modified from ARM-PCR. TCRdb re-called the multiplex PCR reads through MiXCR, storing one row per CDR3 protein. The sample lists 80,000 to 100,000 distinct CDR3 sequences; about 80% were seen once. No cell sorting was done before RNA was extracted from the tissue. Distant lung tissue was collected more than 3 cm away from the tumor edge. V was trimmed by 7 bases and J by 5 bases, leaving 15 bases between them. This CDR3 comprises 14 residues. The germline V gene encodes CDR1 SGHAT and CDR2 FQNNGV. This entry belongs to a study of tumor and adjacent non-tumor tissue in lung cancer. Overall study: Patients comprised approximately eleven adenocarcinoma, 2 squamous cell carcinoma and 1 small cell lung cancer. Around 4.2 million productive TCRbeta reads were obtained per sample on average. Study findings and constraints: Tumor repertoires had a smaller top 100 clone share than normal lung. TCR diversity was significantly greater in tumor than normal lung tissue.

This clonotype was obtained from a man in his 60s with small cell lung cancer. The rearrangement joins TRBV11-2 to TRBJ2-1; D is undetermined. The sequenced sample was distant non-tumor lung tissue. The CDR3 DNA reads TGTGCCAGCAAAATGCGGCAAGGCGACAATGAGCAGTTCTTC. It yields the protein CASKMRQGDNEQFF.